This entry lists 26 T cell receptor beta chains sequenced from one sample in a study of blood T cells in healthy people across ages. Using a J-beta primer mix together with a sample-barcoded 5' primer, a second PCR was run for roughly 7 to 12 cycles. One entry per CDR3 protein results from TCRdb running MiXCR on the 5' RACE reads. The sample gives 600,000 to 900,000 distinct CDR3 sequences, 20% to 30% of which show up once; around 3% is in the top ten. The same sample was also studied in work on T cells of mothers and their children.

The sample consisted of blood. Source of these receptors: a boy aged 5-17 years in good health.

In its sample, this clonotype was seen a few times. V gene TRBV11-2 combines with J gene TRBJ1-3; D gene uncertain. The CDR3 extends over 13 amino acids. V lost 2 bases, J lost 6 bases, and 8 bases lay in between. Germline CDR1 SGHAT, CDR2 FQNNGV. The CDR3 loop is CASSLFEENTIYF. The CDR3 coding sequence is TGTGCCAGCAGCTTATTCGAGGAAAACACCATATATTTT.

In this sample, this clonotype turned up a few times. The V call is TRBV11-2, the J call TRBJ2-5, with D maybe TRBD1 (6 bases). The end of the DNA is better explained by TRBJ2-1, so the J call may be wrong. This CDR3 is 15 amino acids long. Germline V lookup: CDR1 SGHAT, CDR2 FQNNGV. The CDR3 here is CASSLGPGVNNEQFF. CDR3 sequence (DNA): TGTGCCAGCAGCTTAGGGCCAGGGGTCAACAATGAGCAGTTCTTC.

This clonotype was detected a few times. The CDR3 DNA is TGTGCCAGCAGTGCGGTGAGACAGGGGGCGGGTGAGCAGTTCTTC. This translates into CASSAVRQGAGEQFF. V is TRBV2 and J is TRBJ2-5; 10 nucleotides match TRBD1. Gene TRBJ2-1 matches the end of the DNA better, so the J call may be wrong. Germline assignment: CDR1 SNHLY and CDR2 FYNNEI. This CDR3 comprises 15 residues.

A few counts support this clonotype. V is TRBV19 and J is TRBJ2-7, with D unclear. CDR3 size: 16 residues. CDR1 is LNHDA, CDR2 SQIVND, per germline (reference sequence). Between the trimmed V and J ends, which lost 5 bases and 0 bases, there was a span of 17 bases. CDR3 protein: CASSARGRASSYEQYF. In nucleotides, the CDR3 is TGTGCCAGTAGTGCCCGAGGTAGGGCGAGCTCCTACGAGCAGTACTTC.

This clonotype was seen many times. The CDR3 sequence: CASSPDWDRGSTDTQYF. The CDR3 nucleotides read TGTGCCAGCTCACCTGACTGGGACAGGGGAAGTACAGATACGCAGTATTTT. V usage is TRBV18 and J usage is TRBJ2-3; 10 bases align to TRBD1. With V trimmed by 3 bases and J by 3 bases, 9 bases remained unmatched. Germline CDR1 KGHSH, CDR2 LQKENI. The CDR3 contains 17 residues.

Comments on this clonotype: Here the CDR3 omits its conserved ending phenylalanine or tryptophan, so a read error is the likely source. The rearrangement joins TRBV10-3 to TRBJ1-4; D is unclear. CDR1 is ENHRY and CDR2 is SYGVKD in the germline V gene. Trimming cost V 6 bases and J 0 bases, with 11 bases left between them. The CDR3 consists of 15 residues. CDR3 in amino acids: CAISDPGSTNEKLFL. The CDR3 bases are TGTGCCATCAGCGACCCGGGCTCAACTAATGAAAAACTGTTTCTT.

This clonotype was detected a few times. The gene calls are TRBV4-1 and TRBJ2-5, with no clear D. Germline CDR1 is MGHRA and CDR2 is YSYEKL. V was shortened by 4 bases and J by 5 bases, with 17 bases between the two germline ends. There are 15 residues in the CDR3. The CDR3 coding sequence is TGCGCCAGCAGCCCCATCCCGGGCTCCGCGGAGACCCAGTACTTC. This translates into CASSPIPGSAETQYF.

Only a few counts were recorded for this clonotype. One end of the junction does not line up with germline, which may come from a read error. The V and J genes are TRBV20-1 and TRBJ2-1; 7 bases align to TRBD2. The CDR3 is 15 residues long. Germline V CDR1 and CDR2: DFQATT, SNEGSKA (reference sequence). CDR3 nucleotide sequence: TGCAGTGCTGGAGACTGGTCGGGGGGTCACAATGAGCAGTTCTTC. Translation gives CSAGDWSGGHNEQFF.

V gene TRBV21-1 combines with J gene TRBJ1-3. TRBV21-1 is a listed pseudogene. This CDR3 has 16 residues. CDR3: CASSKVGTYSGNTIYF. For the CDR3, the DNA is TGTGCCAGCAGCAAAGTGGGCACCTACTCTGGAAACACCATATATTTT.

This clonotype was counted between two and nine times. The CDR3: CSASDYSRSVYNEQFF. CDR3 nucleotides: TGCAGTGCCTCCGACTACTCTAGATCTGTCTACAATGAGCAGTTCTTC. The genes are TRBV20-1 and TRBJ2-1, with D perhaps matching TRBD2 (5 bases). V was trimmed by 6 bases and J by 3 bases, leaving 21 bases between them. The CDR3 runs 16 residues. The germline gives CDR1 DFQATT, CDR2 SNEGSKA (reference sequence).

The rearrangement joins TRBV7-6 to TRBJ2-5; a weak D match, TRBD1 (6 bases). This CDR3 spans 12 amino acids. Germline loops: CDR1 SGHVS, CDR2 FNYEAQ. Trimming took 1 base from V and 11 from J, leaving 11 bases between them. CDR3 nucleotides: TGTGCCAGCAGCTTAGGGGGGCGCAAACAGTACTTC. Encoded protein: CASSLGGRKQYF. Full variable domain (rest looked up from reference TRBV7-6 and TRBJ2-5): GAGVSQSPRYKVTKRGQDVALRCDPISGHVSLYWYRQALGQGPEFLTYFNYEAQQDKSGLPNDRFSAERPEGSISTLTIQRTEQRDSAMYRCASSLGGRKQYFGPGTRLLVL.

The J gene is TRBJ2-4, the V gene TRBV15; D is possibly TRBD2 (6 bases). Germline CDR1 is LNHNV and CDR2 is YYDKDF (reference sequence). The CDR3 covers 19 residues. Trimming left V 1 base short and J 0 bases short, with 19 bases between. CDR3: CATSRGASRGKPAKNIQYF. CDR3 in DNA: TGTGCCACCAGCAGAGGAGCAAGCCGGGGGAAACCAGCCAAAAACATTCAGTACTTC.

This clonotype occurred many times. The CDR3 loop reads CAISAEAGGLPGRTQYF. In DNA form, the CDR3 reads TGTGCCATCAGTGCCGAAGCGGGGGGCCTGCCGGGGCGGACCCAGTACTTC. The J gene is TRBJ2-5, the V gene TRBV10-3; 9 nucleotides agree with TRBD2. V shed 4 bases and J 7 bases; nucleotides not matched to a gene: 16. This CDR3 is built from 17 residues. Germline V gives CDR1 ENHRY, CDR2 SYGVKD.

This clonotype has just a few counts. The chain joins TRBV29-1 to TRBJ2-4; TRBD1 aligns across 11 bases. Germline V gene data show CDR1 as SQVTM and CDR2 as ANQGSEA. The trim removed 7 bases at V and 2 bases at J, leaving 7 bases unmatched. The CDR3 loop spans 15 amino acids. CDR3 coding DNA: TGCAGCGCGCCGCTGGACAGGGGGCCCAAAAACATTCAGTACTTC. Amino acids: CSAPLDRGPKNIQYF.

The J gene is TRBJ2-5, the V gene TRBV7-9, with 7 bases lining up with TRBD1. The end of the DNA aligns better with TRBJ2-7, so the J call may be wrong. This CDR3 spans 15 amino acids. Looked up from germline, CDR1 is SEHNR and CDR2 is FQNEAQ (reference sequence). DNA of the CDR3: TGTGCCAGCAGCTTAGCGCAAGGGACAGCCTACGAGCAGTACTTC. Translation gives CASSLAQGTAYEQYF.

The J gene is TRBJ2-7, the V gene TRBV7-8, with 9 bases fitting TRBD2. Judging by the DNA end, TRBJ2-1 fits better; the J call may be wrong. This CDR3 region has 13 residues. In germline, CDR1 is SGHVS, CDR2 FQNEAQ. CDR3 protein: CASSLLAGLEQFF. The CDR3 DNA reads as TGTGCCAGCAGCCTTCTAGCGGGGCTTGAGCAGTTCTTC.

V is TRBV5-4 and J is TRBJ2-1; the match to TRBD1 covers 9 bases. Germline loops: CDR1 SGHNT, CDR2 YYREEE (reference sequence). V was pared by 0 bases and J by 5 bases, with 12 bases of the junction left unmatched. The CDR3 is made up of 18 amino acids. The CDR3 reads CASSLGALRDRVNNEQFF. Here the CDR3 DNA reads TGTGCCAGCAGCTTGGGGGCTCTTAGGGACAGGGTAAACAATGAGCAGTTCTTC.

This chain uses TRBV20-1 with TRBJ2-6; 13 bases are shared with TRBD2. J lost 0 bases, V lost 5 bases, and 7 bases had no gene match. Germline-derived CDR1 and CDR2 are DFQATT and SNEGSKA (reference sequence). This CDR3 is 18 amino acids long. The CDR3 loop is CSAPRLAGGVSGANVLTF. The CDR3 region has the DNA TGCAGTGCTCCCCGACTAGCGGGGGGCGTCTCTGGGGCCAACGTCCTGACTTTC.

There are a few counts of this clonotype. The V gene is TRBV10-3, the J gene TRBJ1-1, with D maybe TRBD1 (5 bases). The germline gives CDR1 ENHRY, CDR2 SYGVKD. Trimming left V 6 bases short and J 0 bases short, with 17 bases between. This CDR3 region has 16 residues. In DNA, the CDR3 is TGTGCCATCAGCCCGAGGGACGGACTCATGAACACTGAAGCTTTCTTT. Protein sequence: CAISPRDGLMNTEAFF.

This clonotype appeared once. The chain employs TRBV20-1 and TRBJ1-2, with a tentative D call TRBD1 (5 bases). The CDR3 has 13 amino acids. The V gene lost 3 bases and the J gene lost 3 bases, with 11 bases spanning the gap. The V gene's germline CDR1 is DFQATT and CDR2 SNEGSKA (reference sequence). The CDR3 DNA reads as TGCAGTGCTAGGGTCGGGGCCGACTATGGCTACACCTTC. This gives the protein CSARVGADYGYTF.

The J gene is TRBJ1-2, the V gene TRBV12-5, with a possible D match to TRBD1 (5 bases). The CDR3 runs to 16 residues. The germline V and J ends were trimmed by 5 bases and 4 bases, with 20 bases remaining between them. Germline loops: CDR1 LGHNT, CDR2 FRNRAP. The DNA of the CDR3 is TGTGCTAGTGGTCCTCCTATGGCAGGGAGACGCTATGGCTACACCTTC. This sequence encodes CASGPPMAGRRYGYTF.

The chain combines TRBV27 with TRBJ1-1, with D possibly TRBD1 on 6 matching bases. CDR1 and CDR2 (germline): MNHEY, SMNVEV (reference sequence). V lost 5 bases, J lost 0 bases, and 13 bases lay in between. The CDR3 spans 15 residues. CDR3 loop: CASSPLQGLNTEAFF. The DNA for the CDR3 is TGTGCCAGCAGTCCGCTACAGGGTCTGAACACTGAAGCTTTCTTT.

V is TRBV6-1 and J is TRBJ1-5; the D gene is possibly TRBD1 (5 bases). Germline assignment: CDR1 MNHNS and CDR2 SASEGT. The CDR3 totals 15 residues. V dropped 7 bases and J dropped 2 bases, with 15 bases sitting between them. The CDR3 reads CASTMIEGGNQPQHF. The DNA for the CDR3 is TGTGCCAGCACGATGATCGAAGGGGGCAATCAGCCCCAGCATTTT.

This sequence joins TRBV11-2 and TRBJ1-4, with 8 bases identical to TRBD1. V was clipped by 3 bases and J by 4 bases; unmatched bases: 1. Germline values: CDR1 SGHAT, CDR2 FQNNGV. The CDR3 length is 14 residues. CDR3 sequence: CASSLDRDNEKLFF. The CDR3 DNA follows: TGTGCCAGCAGCTTGGACAGGGATAATGAAAAACTGTTTTTT.

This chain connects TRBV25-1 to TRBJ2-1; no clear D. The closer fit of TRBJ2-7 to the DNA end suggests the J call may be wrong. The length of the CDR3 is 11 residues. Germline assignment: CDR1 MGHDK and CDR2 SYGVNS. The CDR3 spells CASSDDPEQYF. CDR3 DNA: TGTGCCAGCAGTGATGACCCCGAGCAGTACTTC.

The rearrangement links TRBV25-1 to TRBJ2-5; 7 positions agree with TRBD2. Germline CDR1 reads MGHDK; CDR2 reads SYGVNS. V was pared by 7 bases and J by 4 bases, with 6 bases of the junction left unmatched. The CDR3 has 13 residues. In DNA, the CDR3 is TGTGCCAGCATGAGACTAGCAGCAGAGACCCAGTACTTC. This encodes CASMRLAAETQYF.